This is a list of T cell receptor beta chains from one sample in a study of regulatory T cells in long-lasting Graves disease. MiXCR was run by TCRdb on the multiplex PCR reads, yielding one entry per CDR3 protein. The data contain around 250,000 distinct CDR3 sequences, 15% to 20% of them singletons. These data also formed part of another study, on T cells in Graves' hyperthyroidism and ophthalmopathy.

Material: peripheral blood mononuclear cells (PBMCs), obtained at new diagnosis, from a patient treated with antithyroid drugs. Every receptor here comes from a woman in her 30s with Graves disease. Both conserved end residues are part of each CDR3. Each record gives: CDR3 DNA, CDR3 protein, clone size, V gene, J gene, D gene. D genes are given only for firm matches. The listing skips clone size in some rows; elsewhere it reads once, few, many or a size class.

CDR3nt: TGTGCCAGCTCACCAGTTCAGCAAGAGACCCAGTACTTC
CDR3aa: CASSPVQQETQYF
abundance: many
v_gene: TRBV18
j_gene: TRBJ2-5
d_gene: NA

CDR3nt: TGTGCCAGCAGGGATGGACAGGGGAGGACCGGGGAGCTGTTTTTT
CDR3aa: CASRDGQGRTGELFF
abundance: many
v_gene: TRBV2
j_gene: TRBJ2-2
d_gene: TRBD1

CDR3nt: TGCAGTGCGATGGGACAGCTCAATCAGCCCCAGCATTTT
CDR3aa: CSAMGQLNQPQHF
abundance: many
v_gene: TRBV20-1
j_gene: TRBJ1-5
d_gene: TRBD1

CDR3nt: TGCGCCAGCAGCCAACCATACAGGAACAATCAGCCCCAGCATTTT
CDR3aa: CASSQPYRNNQPQHF
abundance: many
v_gene: TRBV4-1
j_gene: TRBJ1-5
d_gene: NA

CDR3nt: TGTGCCAGCAGTTTGTCAAGCAGCCGAGAGCAGTACTTC
CDR3aa: CASSLSSSREQYF
abundance: many
v_gene: TRBV27
j_gene: TRBJ2-7
d_gene: NA

CDR3nt: TGTGCCAGCAGCCAAGTCGAGGGTCTAACCTACGAGCAGTACTTC
CDR3aa: CASSQVEGLTYEQYF
abundance: many
v_gene: TRBV3-1
j_gene: TRBJ2-7
d_gene: NA

CDR3nt: TGTGCCAGCAGTCCCCAGGGGCCCCAGCATTTT
CDR3aa: CASSPQGPQHF
abundance: many
v_gene: TRBV2
j_gene: TRBJ1-5
d_gene: NA

CDR3nt: TGTGCCAGCAGTTGGCAGGGAAGGAGACAGCCCCAGCATTTT
CDR3aa: CASSWQGRRQPQHF
abundance: many
v_gene: TRBV6-5
j_gene: TRBJ1-5
d_gene: NA

CDR3nt: TGTGCCAGCAGTGAACGGATAGGGAACGGCAATCAGCCCCAGCATTTT
CDR3aa: CASSERIGNGNQPQHF
abundance: few
v_gene: TRBV6-1
j_gene: TRBJ1-5
d_gene: NA

CDR3nt: TGTGCCAGCAGTTACTCGGCGGACGTGGCCTACGAGCAGTACTTC
CDR3aa: CASSYSADVAYEQYF
abundance: many
v_gene: TRBV6-6
j_gene: TRBJ2-7
d_gene: NA

CDR3nt: TGTGCCAGCAGTTACAGTACAGACAACGAGCAGTACTTC
CDR3aa: CASSYSTDNEQYF
abundance: few
v_gene: TRBV6-5
j_gene: TRBJ2-7
d_gene: NA

CDR3nt: TGTGCCAGCAGTGAACTGTCAGGGGTCTACAATGAGCAGTTCTTC
CDR3aa: CASSELSGVYNEQFF
abundance: many
v_gene: TRBV6-2/TRBV6-3
j_gene: TRBJ2-1
d_gene: NA

CDR3nt: TGCGCCAGCAGCTTGGACGGAACAACTAATGAAAAACTGTTTTTT
CDR3aa: CASSLDGTTNEKLFF
abundance: many
v_gene: TRBV5-1
j_gene: TRBJ1-4
d_gene: NA

CDR3nt: TGTGCCAGCAGCTTGTTGGAGGGCACGAGGGCTGGTGGCTACACCTTC
CDR3aa: CASSLLEGTRAGGYTF
abundance: NA
v_gene: TRBV5-6
j_gene: TRBJ1-2
d_gene: NA

CDR3nt: TGCGCCAGCAGCTTAACAGGGCAGAATGAAAAACTGTTTTTT
CDR3aa: CASSLTGQNEKLFF
abundance: NA
v_gene: TRBV5-1
j_gene: TRBJ1-4
d_gene: NA

CDR3nt: TGTGCTAGTGGTTTGGTTCCTTTCCCGGCGGTTTTCTTT
CDR3aa: CASGLVPFPAVFF
abundance: many
v_gene: TRBV12-5
j_gene: TRBJ1-1
d_gene: NA

CDR3nt: TGTGCCAGCAGTACAGTGGGAGAGACCCAGTACTTC
CDR3aa: CASSTVGETQYF
abundance: many
v_gene: TRBV12-3/TRBV12-4
j_gene: TRBJ2-5
d_gene: NA

CDR3nt: TGCAGTGCTAGAGTCTGGGGAGATCGCACTGAAGCTTTCTTT
CDR3aa: CSARVWGDRTEAFF
abundance: many
v_gene: TRBV20-1
j_gene: TRBJ1-1
d_gene: NA

CDR3nt: TGTGCCAGCAGTTACTCCAAGCCGCGACGAAACACTGAAGCTTTCTTT
CDR3aa: CASSYSKPRRNTEAFF
abundance: many
v_gene: TRBV6-5
j_gene: TRBJ1-1
d_gene: NA

CDR3nt: TGTGCCAGCAGCCCCCGGGGCGAGAATTCACCCCTCCACTTT
CDR3aa: CASSPRGENSPLHF
abundance: many
v_gene: TRBV6-1
j_gene: TRBJ1-6
d_gene: NA

CDR3nt: TGTGCCAGCAGGGACAGCGGGGGAACCTACTATGGCTACACCTTC
CDR3aa: CASRDSGGTYYGYTF
abundance: many
v_gene: TRBV6-1
j_gene: TRBJ1-2
d_gene: NA

CDR3nt: TGTGCCAGCAGCTTATCGCGGGGCGGGGCAGAGACCCAGTACTTC
CDR3aa: CASSLSRGGAETQYF
abundance: many
v_gene: TRBV7-2
j_gene: TRBJ2-5
d_gene: NA

CDR3nt: TGTGCCAGCAGAAGTTGGGCTAATCAGGAAGAGACCCGGTACTTC
CDR3aa: CASRSWANQEETRYF
abundance: few
v_gene: TRBV6-4
j_gene: TRBJ2-5
d_gene: NA

CDR3nt: TGTGCCAGCAGCCCCACCACTACAGGACCCAACACTGAAGCTTTCTTT
CDR3aa: CASSPTTTGPNTEAFF
abundance: medium-sized
v_gene: TRBV7-9
j_gene: TRBJ1-1
d_gene: NA

CDR3nt: TGCGCCAGCAGCTCTTCTAGCGGGGGCGATGAGCAGTTCTTC
CDR3aa: CASSSSSGGDEQFF
abundance: NA
v_gene: TRBV5-1
j_gene: TRBJ2-1
d_gene: TRBD2

CDR3nt: TGTGCCAGCAGCTTGGGCGGGACAGTTGGTCCACCCCTCCACTTT
CDR3aa: CASSLGGTVGPPLHF
abundance: many
v_gene: TRBV5-6
j_gene: TRBJ1-6
d_gene: TRBD1

CDR3nt: TGTGCCAGCAGTTTTCGGGCAGGGCGATCCAATCAGCCCCAGCATTTT
CDR3aa: CASSFRAGRSNQPQHF
abundance: many
v_gene: TRBV6-5
j_gene: TRBJ1-5
d_gene: NA

CDR3nt: TGTGCCAGCAGTGCCCGGGACAGGGTATTGGATGGCTACACCTTC
CDR3aa: CASSARDRVLDGYTF
abundance: many
v_gene: TRBV2
j_gene: TRBJ1-2
d_gene: TRBD1

CDR3nt: TGTGCCAGCAGCTTACCTATTGAGCCCCCTGAAGCTTTCTTT
CDR3aa: CASSLPIEPPEAFF
abundance: many
v_gene: TRBV7-9
j_gene: TRBJ1-1
d_gene: NA

CDR3nt: TGTGCCAGCAGTTACGGCGGGACGTCGAACTATGGCTACACCTTC
CDR3aa: CASSYGGTSNYGYTF
abundance: many
v_gene: TRBV6-9
j_gene: TRBJ1-2
d_gene: NA

CDR3nt: TGTGCCAGCAGTGAGGTTGGGACAGGGGGCTTCAGCTCCTATAATTCACCCCTCCACTTT
CDR3aa: CASSEVGTGGFSSYNSPLHF
abundance: few
v_gene: TRBV6-4
j_gene: TRBJ1-6
d_gene: TRBD1

CDR3nt: TGTGCCAGCAGCTTACAAGGGGGAGGTTCTGAAGCTTTCTTT
CDR3aa: CASSLQGGGSEAFF
abundance: many
v_gene: TRBV7-3
j_gene: TRBJ1-1
d_gene: NA

CDR3nt: TGCGCCAGCAGCTTGGGGGGGCGATCACCCCTCCACTTT
CDR3aa: CASSLGGRSPLHF
abundance: many
v_gene: TRBV5-1
j_gene: TRBJ1-6
d_gene: NA

CDR3nt: TGTGCCAGCAGTGATCCCAGGGGGCCATGGCAGCCCCAGCATTTT
CDR3aa: CASSDPRGPWQPQHF
abundance: many
v_gene: TRBV2
j_gene: TRBJ1-5
d_gene: TRBD1

CDR3nt: TGTGCCAGCAGCCAGGACAGGGAGGCTAATGAAAAACTGTTTTTT
CDR3aa: CASSQDREANEKLFF
abundance: many
v_gene: TRBV3-1
j_gene: TRBJ1-4
d_gene: TRBD1

CDR3nt: TGTGCCAGCAGTAGGCAGGGTAGCGGGGGGCCCAACACCGGGGAGCTGTTTTTT
CDR3aa: CASSRQGSGGPNTGELFF
abundance: few
v_gene: TRBV6-1
j_gene: TRBJ2-2
d_gene: TRBD2

CDR3nt: TGCGCCAGCAGCCAAGGATACGGGAAGGGATCCCGCTCCTACGAGCAGTACTTC
CDR3aa: CASSQGYGKGSRSYEQYF
abundance: NA
v_gene: TRBV4-1
j_gene: TRBJ2-7
d_gene: NA

CDR3nt: TGTGCCAGCAGCCTCATCGACACTGAAGCTTTCTTT
CDR3aa: CASSLIDTEAFF
abundance: many
v_gene: TRBV12-3/TRBV12-4
j_gene: TRBJ1-1
d_gene: NA

CDR3nt: TGCAGTGCTAGAGAGGGCGGACAGGGGGCAGATACGCAGTATTTT
CDR3aa: CSAREGGQGADTQYF
abundance: NA
v_gene: TRBV20-1
j_gene: TRBJ2-3
d_gene: TRBD1

CDR3nt: TGTGCCAGCAGCGTAGCTGAGACTCCAGGAGCAGTTTTCTTC
CDR3aa: CASSVAETPGAVFF
abundance: many
v_gene: TRBV9
j_gene: TRBJ2-1
d_gene: NA

CDR3nt: TGCGCCAGCAGTCTTCGCGGTGCGTTTACAGGTATGAACACTGAAGCTTTCTTT
CDR3aa: CASSLRGAFTGMNTEAFF
abundance: many
v_gene: TRBV5-1
j_gene: TRBJ1-1
d_gene: NA

CDR3nt: TGCAGCATCCGTTCGAGTTCTACTGAAGCTTTCTTT
CDR3aa: CSIRSSSTEAFF
abundance: many
v_gene: TRBV29-1
j_gene: TRBJ1-1
d_gene: NA

CDR3nt: TGCAGTGCTAGAGATCTGTCAGATAGCAATCAGCCCCAGCATTTT
CDR3aa: CSARDLSDSNQPQHF
abundance: many
v_gene: TRBV20-1
j_gene: TRBJ1-5
d_gene: NA

CDR3nt: TGTGCCAGCAGTGCCGACAGGGACTCTGGAAACACCATATATTTT
CDR3aa: CASSADRDSGNTIYF
abundance: many
v_gene: TRBV2
j_gene: TRBJ1-3
d_gene: TRBD1

CDR3nt: TGTGCCAGCAGCCCCCGTAGGCCTGAAGCTTTCTTT
CDR3aa: CASSPRRPEAFF
abundance: many
v_gene: TRBV7-9
j_gene: TRBJ1-1
d_gene: NA

CDR3nt: TGCAGTGCTAGAGATCCCGGACGGGGGCAAGAGACCCAGTACTTC
CDR3aa: CSARDPGRGQETQYF
abundance: NA
v_gene: TRBV20-1
j_gene: TRBJ2-5
d_gene: NA

CDR3nt: TGTGCCAGCAGCGACCCCGGTGGGTGGGAGACCCAGTACTTC
CDR3aa: CASSDPGGWETQYF
abundance: many
v_gene: TRBV7-9
j_gene: TRBJ2-5
d_gene: NA

CDR3nt: TGTGCCAGCAGCCGAACTAGCGGGGGAGGGAATGAGCAGTTCTTC
CDR3aa: CASSRTSGGGNEQFF
abundance: many
v_gene: TRBV7-2
j_gene: TRBJ2-1
d_gene: TRBD2

CDR3nt: TGTGCCAGCAGTGACTGGCAGGTTGGTGAAAAACTGTTTTTT
CDR3aa: CASSDWQVGEKLFF
abundance: many
v_gene: TRBV2
j_gene: TRBJ1-4
d_gene: NA

CDR3nt: TGCGCCAGCAGCATCCGGACAGGGCGCTCTGGGGCCAACGTCCTGACTTTC
CDR3aa: CASSIRTGRSGANVLTF
abundance: NA
v_gene: TRBV5-1
j_gene: TRBJ2-6
d_gene: TRBD1

CDR3nt: TGTGCCAGCAGCTTCCCGCTAGAGCCAGATACGCAGTATTTT
CDR3aa: CASSFPLEPDTQYF
abundance: many
v_gene: TRBV5-6
j_gene: TRBJ2-3
d_gene: NA